Shown below are 12 T cell receptor beta chains from a single sample sequenced in a study of T cells in Graves' hyperthyroidism and ophthalmopathy. Researchers took RNA transcripts and amplified the TCR beta CDR3 regions from them. RT-PCR in the first round (using the HTBI primer set) targeted the TCR CDR3. MiXCR, applied by TCRdb to the multiplex PCR reads, yields one record per CDR3 protein. The sample has some 700,000 distinct CDR3 sequences, roughly 17% seen once. The material sequenced was blood. The receptors derive from a man aged 50-60 years with Graves' hyperthyroidism.

The chain couples TRBV6-5 to TRBJ1-6; D gene ambiguous. The germline V gene has CDR1 MNHEY and CDR2 SVGAGI. Trimming removed 4 bases at V and 10 bases at J, with 5 bases between. There are 11 residues in the CDR3. This CDR3 reads CASSSVSPLHF. CDR3 bases: TGTGCCAGCAGTTCTGTCTCACCCCTCCACTTT.

In its sample, this clonotype was seen a few times. V and J are TRBV2 and TRBJ2-1; D is perhaps TRBD1 (6 bases). The CDR3 has 14 amino acids. Germline V gene sequence: CDR1 SNHLY, CDR2 FYNNEI. Deletions cut 0 bases from V and 13 bases from J, with 16 bases between. CDR3 amino acids: CASSEALQGQGQFF. CDR3 DNA: TGTGCCAGCAGTGAAGCGCTTCAGGGGCAGGGACAGTTCTTC.

This chain links TRBV27 with TRBJ2-2; the D gene is possibly TRBD2 (5 bases). With 3 bases removed from V and 0 bases from J, the gap between germline ends came to 8 bases. The length of the CDR3 is 15 residues. Germline V gene lookup returns CDR1 MNHEY and CDR2 SMNVEV (reference sequence). Written as DNA, the CDR3 is TGTGCCAGCAGTTTCCGGGAAACGAACACCGGGGAGCTGTTTTTT. It translates to CASSFRETNTGELFF.

This clonotype was seen at least ten times. Mismatch with germline at one junction end may stem from a read error. This chain links TRBV27 with TRBJ2-7; 9 nucleotides agree with TRBD1. Germline CDR1 MNHEY, CDR2 SMNVEV (reference sequence). The CDR3 covers 15 residues. The CDR3 region has the DNA TGTGCCAGCAGGTTATCGGGACAGGGCTTCTACGAGCAGTACTTC. Amino acids: CASRLSGQGFYEQYF.

The CDR3 sequence is CASSERQNRYNEQFF. CDR3 DNA: TGTGCCAGCAGTGAACGGCAGAATAGATACAATGAGCAGTTCTTC. The V gene is TRBV2, the J gene TRBJ2-1; no reliable D call. CDR3 size: 15 residues. The V end was cut by 2 bases, the J end by 4 bases, with 12 bases between. Per germline, CDR1 SNHLY and CDR2 FYNNEI.

There are many counts of this clonotype. J is TRBJ1-4 and V is TRBV28, with D possibly TRBD1 on 5 matching bases. The CDR3 consists of 16 residues. V was pared by 4 bases and J by 6 bases, with 18 bases between. Per the germline V gene, CDR1 is MDHEN and CDR2 is SYDVKM. The CDR3 here is CASSSPRGTTDEKLFF. Written as DNA, the CDR3 is TGTGCCAGCAGTTCACCCCGAGGGACGACAGATGAAAAACTGTTTTTT. Drawing the rest from reference TRBV28 and TRBJ1-4, the complete variable domain is DVKVTQSSRYLVKRTGEKVFLECVQDMDHENMFWYRQDPGLGLRLIYFSYDVKMKEKGDIPEGYSVSREKKERFSLILESASTNQTSMYLCASSSPRGTTDEKLFFGSGTQLSVL.

This clonotype was detected many times. This sequence joins TRBV2 and TRBJ1-5; 7 positions agree with TRBD1. V lost 8 bases to trimming and J lost 6 bases; unmatched junction nucleotides: 7. The germline V gene has CDR1 SNHLY and CDR2 FYNNEI. This CDR3 spans 13 amino acids. The CDR3 coding sequence is TGTGCCAGCGAAGGGGGCGGGGGTCAGCCCCAGCATTTT. It specifies CASEGGGGQPQHF.

This clonotype was detected only a few times. J is TRBJ2-7 and V is TRBV3-1; TRBD1 matches at 9 bases. Germline CDR1 and CDR2: LGHDT and YNNKEL (reference sequence). After removal of 2 bases from V and 3 bases from J, the junction contained 8 bases not matched to a gene. The CDR3 is 16 residues long. The CDR3 is CASSQPAGTGRYEQYF. The CDR3 DNA reads as TGTGCCAGCAGCCAACCGGCCGGGACAGGGCGCTACGAGCAGTACTTC.

This chain links TRBV6-5 with TRBJ1-2; no definite D call. This CDR3 is 13 amino acids long. The V end was cut by 2 bases, the J end by 5 bases, with 9 bases between. Germline assignment: CDR1 MNHEY and CDR2 SVGAGI. The CDR3: CASSYPGAYGYTF. CDR3 coding DNA: TGTGCCAGCAGTTACCCGGGAGCGTATGGCTACACCTTC.

This rearrangement joins TRBV12-3 or TRBV12-4 to TRBJ1-3; unclear D gene. The V end was cut by 6 bases, the J end by 4 bases, with 7 bases between. This CDR3 region has 12 residues. In nucleotides, the CDR3 is TGTGCCAGCAGAGTCGAGGGAAACACCATATATTTT. The encoded protein is CASRVEGNTIYF.

This clonotype was detected many times. This sequence joins TRBV29-1 and TRBJ2-2; D is perhaps TRBD2 (5 bases). V lost 5 bases and J 1 base, leaving 8 bases between the germline ends. The germline gives CDR1 SQVTM, CDR2 ANQGSEA. The CDR3 loop spans 13 amino acids. CDR3 protein: CSVSSGNTGELFF. Here the CDR3 DNA reads TGCAGCGTTTCAAGCGGGAACACCGGGGAGCTGTTTTTT.

This clonotype has a count of ten or more. The CDR3 sequence: CASSLSGAGAHNEQFF. For the CDR3, the DNA is TGTGCCAGCAGCTTATCAGGAGCGGGAGCGCACAATGAGCAGTTCTTC. V gene TRBV7-2 combines with J gene TRBJ2-1, with TRBD2 identical over 8 bases. Germline assignment: CDR1 SGHTA and CDR2 FQGNSA. Trimming took 2 bases from V and 5 from J; bases not matched to a gene: 8. The CDR3 length is 16 residues.